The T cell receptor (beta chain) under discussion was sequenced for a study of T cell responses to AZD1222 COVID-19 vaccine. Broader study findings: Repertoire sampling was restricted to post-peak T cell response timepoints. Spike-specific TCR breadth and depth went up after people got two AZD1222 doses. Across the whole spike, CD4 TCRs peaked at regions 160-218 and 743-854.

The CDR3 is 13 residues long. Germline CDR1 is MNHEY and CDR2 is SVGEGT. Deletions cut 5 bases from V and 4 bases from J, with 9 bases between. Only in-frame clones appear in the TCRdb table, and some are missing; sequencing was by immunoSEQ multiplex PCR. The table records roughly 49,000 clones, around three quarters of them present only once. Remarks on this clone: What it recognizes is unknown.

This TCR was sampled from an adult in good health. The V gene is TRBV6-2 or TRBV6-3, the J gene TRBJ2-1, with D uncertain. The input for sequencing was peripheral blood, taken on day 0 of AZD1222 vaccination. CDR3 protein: CASSQAAYNEQFF. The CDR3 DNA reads TGTGCCAGCAGTCAGGCAGCTTACAATGAGCAGTTCTTC.